This T cell receptor (beta chain) was captured in a study of T cells expressing NK-cell markers. Study-wide findings and caveats: Of the CD8+ T cells in roughly 6 donors, about 1.0-7.0% belonged to dominant NKG2C+ clonotypes. Whether expanded NKG2C-expressing T cell clones recognize HCMV is unknown.

The CDR3 runs to 18 residues. TCRdb processed the 5' RACE reads again and assigns one entry to each CDR3 protein, with no DNA. The table gives about 450,000 distinct CDR3 sequences; the top ten clones make up 6% to 9.5% of it. A remark on this clonotype: The antigen remains undetermined.

The sequenced sample consisted of blood T cells: a sorted CD56 or NKG2C T cell subset, CD4+ or CD8+ T cells, or bulk PBMC T cells (not recorded which). The J gene is TRBJ2-6, the V gene TRBV12-3 or TRBV12-4. The sequence derives from a woman between 18 and 70 years old in good health. The chain's CDR3 is CASSLVELPRSGANVLTF.